This passage covers 24 T cell receptor beta chains from one sample sequenced in a study of T cell changes during pregnancy in multiple sclerosis. Sequencing was performed with immunoSEQ multiplex PCR; in TCRdb, only in-frame clones are kept and a portion is missing. The sample holds 55,000 to 70,000 clones, roughly 92% seen once. This sample comprised CD8+ T cells from peripheral blood mononuclear cells, obtained in the third trimester of pregnancy. These receptors were obtained from a female donor in good health, enrolled as a control in a pregnancy study.

A word on this clone: One end of the junction is discordant with germline, which a read error may explain. The rearrangement joins TRBV9 to TRBJ1-1; 9 positions match TRBD1. The CDR3 sequence is 15 residues long. Germline CDR1 reads SGDLS; CDR2 reads YYNGEE. Here the CDR3 DNA reads TGTGCCAGCACGGTAGGCACAGGGGGCCACCCTGAGGCTTTCTTT. Translating gives CASTVGTGGHPEAFF.

This clone was observed a single time. The junction departs from the called germline gene at one end, perhaps through a read error. The J gene is TRBJ2-3, the V gene TRBV13, with 10 bases aligning to TRBD2. From germline, CDR1 is PRHDT and CDR2 FYEKMQ (reference sequence). The CDR3 has 16 residues. CDR3 sequence reads: CASSLGLAASTDTQYF. The CDR3, as DNA: TGTGCCAGCAGTTTAGGACTAGCGGCTAGCACAGATACGCAGTATTTT.

The rearrangement joins TRBV6-4 to TRBJ2-1; 8 nucleotides agree with TRBD1. The CDR3 sequence is 15 residues long. Germline lookup yields CDR1 MRHNA and CDR2 SNTAGT. With 6 bases clipped from V and 2 bases from J, the junction kept 6 bases outside the gene matches. This chain's CDR3 is CASSAGTGPYNEQFF. CDR3 sequence (DNA): TGTGCCAGCAGCGCCGGGACAGGCCCCTACAATGAGCAGTTCTTC.

The chain employs TRBV9 and TRBJ2-7, with D uncertain. The CDR3 totals 13 residues. V shed 0 bases and J shed 7 bases, with 11 bases lying between them. CDR1 is SGDLS and CDR2 is YYNGEE in the germline V gene. CDR3 sequence (DNA): TGTGCCAGCAGCGTAGGAGGAGCATCGGAGCAGTACTTC. Residues: CASSVGGASEQYF.

The chain recombines TRBV5-6 with TRBJ2-1; 7 bases align to TRBD2. The CDR3 totals 16 residues. J lost 4 bases, V lost 1 base, and 8 bases had no gene match. Germline loops: CDR1 SGHDT, CDR2 YYEEEE. The CDR3 is CASSLWASGYYNEQFF. The CDR3 bases are TGTGCCAGCAGCTTGTGGGCTAGCGGATATTACAATGAGCAGTTCTTC.

The J gene is TRBJ1-6, the V gene TRBV16; tentatively, D is TRBD1 (5 bases). There are 15 residues in the CDR3. The germline V gene encodes CDR1 KGHSY and CDR2 FQNENV. The germline V and J ends were trimmed by 0 bases and 10 bases, with 13 bases remaining between them. The CDR3 coding sequence is TGTGCCAGCAGCCAATCTTCGGGGGTGGGATCACCCCTCCACTTT. This sequence encodes CASSQSSGVGSPLHF.

This clone turned up a few times. The genes are TRBV11-3 and TRBJ1-6; D is unresolved. CDR1 is SGHNT, CDR2 YENEEA, per germline. Trimming stripped 1 base from V and 7 bases from J, with 14 bases between. This CDR3 region has 16 residues. The CDR3 spells CASSLATVAINSPLHF. DNA for the CDR3: TGTGCCAGCAGCTTAGCAACGGTAGCGATCAATTCACCCCTCCACTTT.

The J gene is TRBJ2-3, the V gene TRBV7-2; 7 bases map to TRBD1. The J segment lost 4 bases and the V segment lost 5 bases, leaving 9 bases of the junction unmatched. This CDR3 is 15 amino acids long. CDR1 and CDR2 (germline): SGHTA, FQGNSA. In nucleotides, the CDR3 is TGTGCCAGCAGCCCTACCGTCGGACAGGCAGATACGCAGTATTTT. It encodes CASSPTVGQADTQYF.

V gene TRBV4-2 combines with J gene TRBJ1-5; D gene uncertain. Deletions cut 3 bases from V and 7 bases from J, with 13 bases between. The CDR3 is 14 amino acids. Per germline, CDR1 LGHNA and CDR2 YNFKEQ. This CDR3 reads CASSQIGGKQPQHF. The CDR3 coding sequence is TGTGCCAGCAGCCAGATCGGAGGGAAACAGCCCCAGCATTTT.

This clone was recorded only once. The V gene is TRBV9, the J gene TRBJ1-1, with D possibly matching TRBD1 (5 bases). Per the germline V gene, CDR1 is SGDLS and CDR2 is YYNGEE. This CDR3 has 14 amino acids. Trimming stripped 4 bases from V and 6 bases from J, with 16 bases between. The CDR3 DNA reads TGTGCCAGCAGCTTAACCCGGTTGGGGCCTGAAGCTTTCTTT. Protein: CASSLTRLGPEAFF.

The rearrangement uses TRBV10-3 and TRBJ1-5; D unresolved. This CDR3 region has 15 residues. The germline V gene has CDR1 ENHRY and CDR2 SYGVKD. With 4 bases removed from V and 7 bases from J, the gap between germline ends came to 17 bases. The CDR3 sequence: CAISVSSDFVQPQHF. CDR3 DNA: TGTGCCATCAGTGTTTCCTCAGATTTTGTCCAGCCCCAGCATTTT.

V and J are TRBV28 and TRBJ2-5; 10 nucleotides line up with TRBD2. Unmatched junction bases numbered 9, after V lost 2 bases and J lost 9 bases. Per germline, CDR1 MDHEN and CDR2 SYDVKM. The length of the CDR3 is 15 residues. CDR3 nucleotide sequence: TGTGCCAGCAGTTTAACAACTAGCGGGGCTTCGGCCCAGTACTTC. Protein product: CASSLTTSGASAQYF.

CDR3 DNA: TGTGCCAGCAGCTTATTCCGGACAGGGACCGGGGAGCTGTTTTTT. The encoded protein is CASSLFRTGTGELFF. This chain uses TRBV11-1 with TRBJ2-2, with 8 positions matching TRBD1. Looked up from germline, CDR1 is SGHAT and CDR2 is FQDESV (reference sequence). V lost 2 bases and J lost 5; bases outside the gene matches: 4. The CDR3 has 15 residues. The full variable domain, its missing parts supplied by reference TRBV11-1 and TRBJ2-2, is EAEVAQSPRYKITEKSQAVAFWCDPISGHATLYWYRQILGQGPELLVQFQDESVVDDSQLPKDRFSAERLKGVDSTLKIQPAELGDSAMYLCASSLFRTGTGELFFGEGSRLTVL.

CDR3 loop: CASSLQDTLGYF. The DNA of the CDR3 is TGTGCCAGCAGCTTACAGGACACCCTGGGGTACTTC. This chain connects TRBV5-6 to TRBJ2-4; TRBD1 might be the D (5 bases). In germline, CDR1 is SGHDT, CDR2 YYEEEE. Trimming pared 2 bases from V and 15 bases from J, leaving 15 bases between. This CDR3 comprises 12 residues.

The chain employs TRBV7-6 and TRBJ1-1; 11 nucleotides align to TRBD1. The CDR3 is 16 amino acids. From germline, CDR1 is SGHVS and CDR2 FNYEAQ. The trim removed 5 bases at V and 0 bases at J, leaving 5 bases unmatched. The CDR3 region has the DNA TGTGCCAGCAGCCCCGGGACAGGGGGATTGAACACTGAAGCTTTCTTT. This codes for CASSPGTGGLNTEAFF.

This sequence joins TRBV7-6 and TRBJ2-7, with D possibly being TRBD1 (6 bases). This CDR3 has 16 amino acids. The germline V gene has CDR1 SGHVS and CDR2 FNYEAQ. V lost 2 bases to trimming and J lost 5 bases, with 19 bases between them. The CDR3 nucleotides are TGTGCCAGCAGCTTATCCTGGTTGCAGGGGTTCGACGAGCAGTACTTC. Translated, it gives CASSLSWLQGFDEQYF.

The chain couples TRBV2 to TRBJ1-6; D gene unclear. This CDR3 spans 15 amino acids. CDR1 is SNHLY, CDR2 FYNNEI, per germline. The ends were cut back, 6 bases at V and 3 bases at J, with 12 bases in the middle. The CDR3 nucleotides are TGTGCCAGCAGGGAGGAGGCTCTCTATAATTCACCCCTCCACTTT. Translation gives CASREEALYNSPLHF.

The chain recombines TRBV29-1 with TRBJ2-7, with 7 bases that match TRBD1. Trimming removed 7 bases from V and 3 bases from J; junction bases left unmatched: 6. Germline V lookup: CDR1 SQVTM, CDR2 ANQGSEA. The CDR3 covers 12 residues. In DNA form, the CDR3 reads TGCAGCGCCACCGGGACAGACTACGAGCAGTACTTC. It specifies CSATGTDYEQYF.

The chain's CDR3 is CASSPGGGDMNTEAFF. In nucleotides, the CDR3 is TGTGCCAGCAGCCCGGGGGGAGGAGATATGAACACTGAAGCTTTCTTT. The rearrangement links TRBV9 to TRBJ1-1; a weak D match, TRBD1 (5 bases). The CDR3 extends over 16 amino acids. Between the trimmed V and J ends, which lost 4 bases and 0 bases, there was a span of 16 bases. CDR1 SGDLS and CDR2 YYNGEE come from the germline V gene.

V usage is TRBV13 and J usage is TRBJ2-7, with 8 bases that match TRBD1. The CDR3 consists of 13 residues. Per the germline V gene, CDR1 is PRHDT and CDR2 is FYEKMQ (reference sequence). J lost 5 bases, V lost 4 bases, and 4 bases had no gene match. The CDR3 DNA follows: TGTGCCAGCAGCTGGACAGGGTCCCACGAGCAGTACTTC. Its protein product is CASSWTGSHEQYF.

In regard to this clone: Other nucleotide sequences in the sample specify the same CDR3. V and J are TRBV19 and TRBJ1-1, with D maybe TRBD1 (5 bases). The length of the CDR3 is 13 residues. Germline V lookup: CDR1 LNHDA, CDR2 SQIVND (reference sequence). V lost 3 bases, J lost 5 bases, and 10 bases lay in between. CDR3 sequence: CASSIGGGTEAFF. The CDR3 DNA is TGTGCCAGTAGTATTGGGGGGGGGACTGAAGCTTTCTTT. Supplemented by reference TRBV19 and TRBJ1-1, the full variable domain reads DGGITQSPKYLFRKEGQNVTLSCEQNLNHDAMYWYRQDPGQGLRLIYYSQIVNDFQKGDIAEGYSVSREKKESFPLTVTSAQKNPTAFYLCASSIGGGTEAFFGQGTRLTVV.

J is TRBJ1-4 and V is TRBV19; the D gene is possibly TRBD1 (6 bases). Germline V gene sequence: CDR1 LNHDA, CDR2 SQIVND (reference sequence). This CDR3 spans 14 amino acids. Trimming removed 11 bases at V and 4 bases at J, with 17 bases between. Here the CDR3 reads CAANNGTFNEKLFF. In DNA, the CDR3 is TGTGCCGCCAATAACGGGACATTTAATGAAAAACTGTTTTTT.

To note about this clone: At the DNA level, this CDR3 is encoded by other sequences in the same sample as well. The chain uses TRBV6-5 and TRBJ1-5; 8 nucleotides align to TRBD1. J lost 2 bases, V lost 3 bases, and 3 bases had no gene match. From germline, CDR1 is MNHEY and CDR2 SVGAGI. There are 15 residues in the CDR3. CDR3 in amino acids: CASSYGQGGNQPQHF. CDR3 DNA: TGTGCCAGCAGTTATGGACAGGGTGGCAATCAGCCCCAGCATTTT.

J is TRBJ1-2 and V is TRBV14; D might be TRBD1 (5 bases). V lost 1 base and J lost 7, with 13 bases in between. The germline V gene encodes CDR1 SGHDN and CDR2 FVKESK. The CDR3 has 14 amino acids. CDR3: CASSQVLGRGGYTF. CDR3 bases: TGTGCCAGCAGCCAAGTTCTCGGTAGGGGTGGCTACACCTTC.